The next 13 T cell receptor beta chains were all read from a single sample in a study of tumor-infiltrating lymphocytes in oesophageal squamous cell carcinoma (dated by TCRdb to about 2016). Libraries were prepared through PCR. Instrument used: Illumina HiSeq 2000. The raw public reads went through TCRdb reprocessing: fastp at Q25, MiXCR clone calling, in-frame beta chains kept. Records with the same CDR3 protein are collapsed into one entry carrying the most frequent genes and DNA. The sample table contains under 20,000 distinct CDR3 sequences; only one count was recorded for roughly 37% of them. Together, the top ten hold roughly 7.1% of the sample. Sequenced: blood. The receptors shown here come from a male donor with esophageal squamous cell carcinoma.

Turning to this clonotype: This may come from a read error, since a much larger clone is one base off. This chain joins TRBV5-1 and TRBJ2-4; D could derive from TRBD1 or TRBD2 (6 bases each). The end of the DNA is better explained by TRBJ2-1, so the J call may be wrong. Germline assignment: CDR1 SGHRS and CDR2 YFSETQ. The CDR3 totals 15 residues. The CDR3 region is CASSPEEGVSYEQFF. The CDR3 DNA reads as TGCGCCAGCAGCCCCGAGGAGGGGGTCTCCTACGAGCAGTTCTTC.

The CDR3 protein is CSARLAGGQETQYF. The CDR3, as DNA: TGCAGCGCTAGACTAGCGGGGGGGCAAGAGACCCAGTACTTC. The rearrangement links TRBV29-1 to TRBJ2-6; 14 nucleotides agree with TRBD2. The end of the DNA fits TRBJ2-5 better, so the J call may be wrong. The CDR3 length is 14 residues. Per the germline V gene, CDR1 is SQVTM and CDR2 is ANQGSEA.

The V gene is TRBV12-3 or TRBV12-4, the J gene TRBJ2-1, with TRBD1 as a possible D gene (5 bases). CDR3 length: 14 amino acids. V was pared by 7 bases and J by 15 bases, with 25 bases between. The CDR3 DNA is TGTGCCAGCACAGGGTCCTCAGATCAAGAGACCCTGTTCTTC. Its translation: CASTGSSDQETLFF.

This clonotype was found many times. The V and J genes are TRBV5-1 and TRBJ2-5; D tentatively fits TRBD1 or TRBD2 (5 bases each). V was cut by 0 bases and J by 2 bases, with 17 bases left in between. The CDR3 is 17 amino acids. Germline-derived CDR1 and CDR2 are SGHRS and YFSETQ. CDR3 region: CASSLVKTVGGQETQYF. CDR3 bases: TGCGCCAGCAGCTTGGTAAAAACGGTTGGGGGTCAAGAGACCCAGTACTTC.

The chain uses TRBV6-6 and TRBJ2-4; TRBD2 agrees at 7 bases. Matching the DNA end better, TRBJ2-5 makes the J call doubtful. Germline CDR1 MNHNY, CDR2 SVGAGI (reference sequence). This CDR3 has 17 amino acids. The CDR3 DNA follows: TGTGCCAGCAGCCCCGGGGTGGTAGCGGGCGGCCAAGAGACCCAGTACTTC. Amino acids: CASSPGVVAGGQETQYF.

The table lists this clonotype with many counts. The rearrangement joins TRBV19 to TRBJ2-5; D gene unclear. Germline V gene data show CDR1 as LNHDA and CDR2 as SQIVND (reference sequence). V lost 11 bases to trimming and J lost 0 bases, with 7 bases between them. The CDR3 is 11 residues long. The CDR3 coding sequence is TGTGCCTCCCGCTACCAAGAGACCCAGTACTTC. Translation gives CASRYQETQYF.

By share of the sample, this clonotype is medium-sized. The V gene is TRBV7-9, the J gene TRBJ2-7, with D possibly being TRBD2 (5 bases). This CDR3 contains 13 residues. V was cut by 8 bases and J by 0 bases, with 11 bases left in between. The germline V gene has CDR1 SEHNR and CDR2 FQNEAQ (reference sequence). For the CDR3, the DNA is TGTGCCAGCGAGAGCGGACCCTCCTACGAGCAGTACTTC. It codes for CASESGPSYEQYF.

The CDR3 DNA reads TGTGCCAGCAGCAAACTAGCGGGAGTTATGGATGAGCAGTTCTTC. Its protein is CASSKLAGVMDEQFF. The chain has TRBV7-3 and TRBJ2-3; TRBD2 agrees at 11 bases. The last part of the DNA fits TRBJ2-1 better; the J call may be wrong. The CDR3 is 15 amino acids. Looked up from germline, CDR1 is SGHTA and CDR2 is FQGTGA.

With regard to this clonotype: This is likely a read error, given that the CDR3 carries no conserved phenylalanine or tryptophan at its end. Because the CDR3's place on the DNA is in doubt, the DNA is left out and the CDR3 is given as listed by TCRdb. This chain links TRBV7-2 with TRBJ2-7; the listed D gene, TRBD1, was not tested against the DNA. 16 amino acids form the CDR3, both terminal residues included. CDR1 is SGHTA and CDR2 is FQGNSA in the germline V gene. CDR3 residues: CASSPRGASYEQYFGN.

This clonotype was seen only a few times. A much larger clone sits a single nucleotide away, making a read error possible. The gene calls are TRBV5-1 and TRBJ2-7; D remains unclear. CDR3 length: 14 residues. V was cut by 6 bases and J by 7 bases, with 20 bases left in between. CDR1 SGHRS and CDR2 YFSETQ come from the germline V gene. CDR3 in DNA: TGCGCCAGCACGTTCACACCGGGCTACAATGAGCAGTACTTC. Amino acids: CASTFTPGYNEQYF.

As for this clonotype: A much larger clonotype is one base distant, so this may be a read error. V and J are TRBV12-3 or TRBV12-4 and TRBJ2-5; D not resolved. The end of the DNA aligns better with TRBJ2-1, so the J call may be wrong. This CDR3 comprises 13 residues. The DNA for the CDR3 is TGTGCCAGCAGTCTTAGTAGGGTAGAGACCCAGTTCTTC. Its protein product is CASSLSRVETQFF.

Concerning this clonotype itself: At one end the junction does not follow the germline gene, possibly because of a read error. J is TRBJ2-7 and V is TRBV7-2, with D unresolved. The CDR3 is 13 amino acids. In germline, CDR1 is SGHTA, CDR2 FQGNSA. CDR3 in amino acids: CASSLQMGSPLHF. Here the CDR3 DNA reads TGTGCCAGCAGCTTACAGATGGGTTCACCCCTCCACTTC. Using reference TRBV7-2 and TRBJ2-7 for the parts outside the CDR3, the full variable domain is GAGVSQSPSNKVTEKGKDVELRCDPISGHTALYWYRQSLGQGLEFLIYFQGNSAPDKSGLPSDRFSAERTGGSVSTLTIQRTQQEDSAVYLCASSLQMGSPLHFGPGTRLTVT.

This clonotype was detected once. V is TRBV7-3 and J is TRBJ2-3; 10 positions agree with TRBD1. The J call may be faulty, since TRBJ2-5 better matches the DNA end. This CDR3 region has 15 residues. Germline CDR1 reads SGHTA; CDR2 reads FQGTGA. CDR3 loop: CASSLVGQGKETQYF. DNA of the CDR3: TGTGCCAGCAGCTTGGTGGGACAGGGGAAGGAGACCCAGTACTTC.